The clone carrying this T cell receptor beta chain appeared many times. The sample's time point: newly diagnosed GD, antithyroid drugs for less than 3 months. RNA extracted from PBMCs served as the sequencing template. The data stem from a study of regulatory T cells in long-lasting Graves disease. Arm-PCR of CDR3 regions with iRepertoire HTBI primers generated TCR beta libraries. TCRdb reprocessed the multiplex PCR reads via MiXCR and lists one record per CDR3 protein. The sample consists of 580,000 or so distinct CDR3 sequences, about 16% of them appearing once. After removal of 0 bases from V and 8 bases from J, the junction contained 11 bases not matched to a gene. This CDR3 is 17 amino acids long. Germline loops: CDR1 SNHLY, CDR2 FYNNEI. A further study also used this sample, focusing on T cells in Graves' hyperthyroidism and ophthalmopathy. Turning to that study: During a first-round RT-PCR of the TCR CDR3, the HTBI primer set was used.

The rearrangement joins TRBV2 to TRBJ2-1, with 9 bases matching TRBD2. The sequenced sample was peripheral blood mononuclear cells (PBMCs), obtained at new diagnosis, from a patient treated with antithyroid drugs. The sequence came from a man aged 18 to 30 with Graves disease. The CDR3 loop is CASSEALSGSPGDEQFF. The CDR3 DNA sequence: TGTGCCAGCAGTGAAGCCCTTAGCGGGAGTCCAGGGGATGAGCAGTTCTTC.